The T cell receptor beta chain described here comes from a study of technical replicates of blood from a few donors (dated 2017 in TCRdb). Library preparation employed the immunoSEQ multiplex PCR assay. TCRdb provides this immuneACCESS table in a form limited to in-frame rearrangements. Some clones are lacking; in checked studies, under half of them reflect an unresolved V gene, and why the rest are absent is not known. This sample holds about 80,000 clones; 75% to 90% were observed only once. The biggest ten clones account for approximately 0.41% of the sample. A remark on this clone: Its antigen is still unknown. The input lacks base qualities; no much larger clone sits a single base away.

In the germline V gene, CDR1 corresponds to ENHRY and CDR2 to SYGVKD. The CDR3 contains 13 residues, cysteine and phenylalanine counted. Only the CDR3 part of the read is kept: 39 bases, read in frame from the first base. The TCR comes from a human donor in good health. The source material was T cells isolated from PBMCs. Here the chain combines TRBV10-3 and TRBJ2-5; 7 bases in between match TRBD1. The J call may be in error: the DNA end matches TRBJ2-7 better. The CDR3 protein sequence reads: CAVDYQGVGEQYF. The DNA reads as follows: TGTGCCGTCGATTATCAGGGGGTGGGCGAGCAGTACTTC.